The 3 T cell receptor beta chains below all came from one sample that was sequenced in a study of OX40 agonist ivuxolimab in advanced cancers. TCRdb's table, derived via immunoSEQ multiplex PCR, lists solely in-frame clones and lacks some. The top ten hold over 0.7% of the sample, which has tens of thousands of clones, roughly 89% seen once. Sequencing was performed on CD4+ or CD8+ T cells sorted from blood, taken in a trial of the OX40 agonist ivuxolimab. These receptors all come from an adult with an advanced solid tumor such as melanoma, head and neck, liver or kidney cancer.

This chain joins TRBV29-1 and TRBJ2-5; TRBD1 aligns across 9 bases. CDR3 length: 14 amino acids. J was trimmed by 4 bases and V by 5 bases; bases with no gene match: 8. The germline gives CDR1 SQVTM, CDR2 ANQGSEA. DNA for the CDR3: TGCAGCGTTTCCGGGACAGGGAACCGAGAGACCCAGTACTTC. Its translation is CSVSGTGNRETQYF.

This clone was counted a single time. V usage is TRBV21-1 and J usage is TRBJ2-7; no DNA check was done on the table's D call, TRBD1. TRBV21-1 is shown as a pseudogene. This CDR3 spans 17 amino acids. The CDR3 region is CASSKALSGTALRGQYF. The CDR3 DNA is TGTGCCAGCAGCAAAGCGCTTTCGGGGACAGCCCTACGCGGGCAGTACTTC.

This rearrangement joins TRBV6-5 to TRBJ2-1; the match to TRBD2 covers 7 bases. Looked up from germline, CDR1 is MNHEY and CDR2 is SVGAGI. This CDR3 comprises 14 residues. V was pared by 6 bases and J by 12 bases, with 14 bases of the junction left unmatched. As DNA, the CDR3 is TGTGCCAGCAGCCTTAGCGGGTTTGGGGCTGGGCAGTTCTTC. Translated, it gives CASSLSGFGAGQFF.